This TCR beta chain was profiled in a study of blood T cell repertoires in COVID-19. Across the whole study: The origin of the acute and convalescent COVID-19 samples was the United States, Italy and Spain.

The germline gives CDR1 SGHRS, CDR2 YFSETQ. The CDR3 runs to 16 residues. The ends were cut back, 0 bases at V and 0 bases at J, with 13 bases in the middle. Original handling: Amplification of reference gene primers provided the estimated nucleated cell counts. Produced via immunoSEQ multiplex PCR; TCRdb's table is partial and in-frame only. The DNA gave D and trimming, while V, J and clone size come from that table. The data show 15,000 to 20,000 clones, with approximately 80% seen just once and 5.5% to 6.5% held by the top ten. The chain carries TRBV5-1 and TRBJ2-7, with a possible D match to TRBD2 (5 bases). The sample comprised peripheral blood. This sequence originates from a human donor in a cohort sampled during active COVID-19. The CDR3 DNA follows: TGCGCCAGCAGCTTGGCCAGCGGTTTGAGCTCCTACGAGCAGTACTTC. Translating gives CASSLASGLSSYEQYF.